This T cell receptor (beta chain) was observed in a study of cytomegalovirus exposure and HLA in healthy donors. Whole-study results and caveats: The authors enumerated over 150 TCR beta chains as linked to cytomegalovirus. Specific recognition of CMV antigens was confirmed in vitro for a few chains (all CMV-associated).

The PCR employed 60 Vbeta primers together with 13 Jbeta primers. The method was immunoSEQ multiplex PCR; TCRdb's version includes in-frame clones alone and lacks a portion of them. The sample records 150,000 to 200,000 clones, roughly 80% being singletons. The CDR3 is made up of 17 amino acids. CDR1 and CDR2 from the germline V gene are ENHRY and SYGVKD. V gave up 0 bases and J gave up 1 base, with 12 bases separating them. On this clone: Its antigen is as yet unknown.

The specimen sequenced was PBMCs. This chain uses TRBV10-3 with TRBJ2-2; D unclear. The receptor comes from a man aged 50 to 59 in good health and CMV-seropositive. The CDR3 DNA follows: TGTGCCATCAGTGAGTCATCGGTCACGGGGAACACCGGGGAGCTGTTTTTT. Protein sequence: CAISESSVTGNTGELFF.